This T cell receptor (beta chain) derives from a study of CD8+CD57+ T cells in acquired aplastic anemia. Across the study: Sorted CD4+ plus CD8+ cells gave DNA averaging roughly 3 ug.

Germline lookup yields CDR1 LGHNA and CDR2 YNFKEQ. The V and J ends lost 4 bases and 5 bases respectively, with 11 bases between them. The CDR3 has 13 amino acids. TCR beta VDJ and CDR3 profiles were obtained from a genomic DNA template. TCRdb processed the reads anew with MiXCR; each CDR3 protein has one entry. The sample yields approximately 150,000 distinct CDR3 sequences, roughly 43% seen once. Overall study findings and caveats: Found in both controls and patients were some 30 CD8+ CDR3 sequences. CD8+ Simpson's diversity showed no significant patient-control difference.

For sequencing, patients were chosen who had shown expansion of CD8+CD57+ cells by flow cytometry. The patients all had a severe acquired aplastic anemia diagnosis. On this clonotype: The target antigen is unknown. This sequence may be a read error, since a much larger clone differs from it by one base.

This sequence originates from a human donor with aplastic anemia. Sequenced material: sorted CD4+, CD8+, or CD8+CD57+ T cells (not recorded which) from PBMCs. The chain carries TRBV4-2 and TRBJ2-5; D ambiguous. The CDR3 reads CASSPGFGETQYF. DNA of the CDR3: TGTGCCAGCAGCCCCGGGTTTGGGGAGACCCAGTACTTC.